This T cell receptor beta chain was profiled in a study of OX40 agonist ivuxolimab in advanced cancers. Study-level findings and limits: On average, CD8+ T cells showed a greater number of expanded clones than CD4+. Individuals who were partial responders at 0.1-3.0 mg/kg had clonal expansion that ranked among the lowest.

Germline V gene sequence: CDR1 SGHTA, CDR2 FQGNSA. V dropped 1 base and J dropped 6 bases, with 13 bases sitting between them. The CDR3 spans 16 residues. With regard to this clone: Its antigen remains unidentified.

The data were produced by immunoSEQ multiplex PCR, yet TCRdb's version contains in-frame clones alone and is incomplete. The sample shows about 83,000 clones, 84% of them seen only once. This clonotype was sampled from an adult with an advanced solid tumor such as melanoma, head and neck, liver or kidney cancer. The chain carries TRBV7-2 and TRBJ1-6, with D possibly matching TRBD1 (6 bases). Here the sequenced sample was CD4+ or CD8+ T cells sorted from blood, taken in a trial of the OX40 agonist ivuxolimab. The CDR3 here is CASSLGTGKVNSPLHF. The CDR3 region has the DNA TGTGCCAGCAGCTTAGGCACAGGGAAGGTTAATTCACCCCTCCACTTT.